This T cell receptor beta chain was documented in a study of radiation and T cells in renal cell carcinoma. The assay was immunoSEQ multiplex PCR, and TCRdb's table has in-frame clones only and misses some. This table holds about 83,000 clones, over 80% found once. In its sample, this clone was seen once. This CDR3 spans 13 amino acids. Trimming took 7 bases from V and 0 from J, leaving 11 bases between them. Looked up from germline, CDR1 is SGHRS and CDR2 is YFSETQ. The time point: blood 4 weeks post-SBRT, at nephrectomy. Treatment meaning: 15 Gy SBRT to primary tumor, nephrectomy 4 weeks later. Radiation-treated patients gave blood at baseline, week 2 and week 4.

The chain links TRBV5-1 to TRBJ2-7; D gene unclear. The input for sequencing was blood, taken from a patient whose treatment included radiotherapy and nephrectomy. This receptor was taken from a woman aged 55-69 years with renal cell carcinoma. The CDR3 reads CASQPGSSYEQYF. The CDR3 DNA reads as TGCGCCAGCCAGCCGGGCAGCTCCTACGAGCAGTACTTC.